The 8 T cell receptor beta chains listed next were all sequenced from one sample in a study of shared clonotypes between healthy human individuals (dated by TCRdb to about 2020). Libraries were constructed by the immunoSEQ multiplex PCR assay. TCRdb carries this immuneACCESS record with in-frame sequences only. Its versions omit some clonotypes, under half of them owing to an unresolved V gene in the studies checked, with the rest unexplained. A total of just under 350,000 clones appear in this sample, 73% of them only once. The biggest ten clones account for roughly 10% of the sample. The sample comprised memory CD4+ T cells sorted from blood. The cell subset or site label of this sample denotes: CD45RA-negative fraction. The receptors were sampled from a man between 25 and 39 years old in good health.

This sequence joins TRBV10-2 and TRBJ2-1; 12 positions match TRBD2. Trimming cost V 5 bases and J 5 bases; bases outside gene matches: 7. Germline-derived CDR1 and CDR2 are WSHSY and SAAADI. The CDR3 consists of 16 residues. In DNA form, the CDR3 reads TGCGCCAGCAGTCGTTCTAGCGGGAGGGCCGACAATGAGCAGTTCTTC. Residues: CASSRSSGRADNEQFF.

This CDR3 is CASSSTSGTGEQFF. The DNA of the CDR3 is TGTGCCAGCAGCTCAACTAGCGGGACGGGTGAGCAGTTCTTC. The V and J genes are TRBV7-7 and TRBJ2-1; TRBD2 agrees at 10 bases. The trim removed 4 bases at V and 9 bases at J, leaving 6 bases unmatched. CDR3 size: 14 residues. Germline V gene lookup returns CDR1 SSHAT and CDR2 FNYEAQ (reference sequence).

This clone was recorded once. V and J are TRBV5-1 and TRBJ2-7; D is undetermined. With 2 bases removed from V and 0 bases from J, the gap between germline ends came to 9 bases. The CDR3 is 14 amino acids. The germline V gene encodes CDR1 SGHRS and CDR2 YFSETQ. This CDR3 reads CASSLDGPSYEQYF. DNA for the CDR3: TGCGCCAGCAGCTTAGACGGTCCCTCCTACGAGCAGTACTTC.

Concerning this clone itself: This may be a read error: a much more frequent sequence differs by one nucleotide. Other DNA sequences in this sample translate to the same CDR3. The rearrangement uses TRBV18 and TRBJ2-3, with 10 bases matching TRBD1. The J segment lost 4 bases and the V segment lost 3 bases, leaving 1 base of the junction unmatched. Germline V lookup: CDR1 KGHSH, CDR2 LQKENI. The CDR3 extends over 14 amino acids. The CDR3 nucleotides read TGTGCCAGCTCACCCGGGACAGGGGCAGATACGCAGTATTTT. It is translated as CASSPGTGADTQYF.

This chain joins TRBV9 and TRBJ2-1; 7 bases align to TRBD2. Germline lookup yields CDR1 SGDLS and CDR2 YYNGEE. This CDR3 contains 17 residues. V dropped 0 bases and J dropped 0; count of bases not matched to a gene: 6. CDR3 DNA: TGTGCCAGCAGCGTAGGGCTAGCGGAAAGCTCCTACAATGAGCAGTTCTTC. This sequence encodes CASSVGLAESSYNEQFF.

The gene calls are TRBV11-3 and TRBJ2-2; no clear D. Trimming shortened V by 0 bases and J by 6 bases, and 8 bases separated the two germline ends. This CDR3 region has 14 residues. Per germline, CDR1 SGHNT and CDR2 YENEEA. The CDR3 reads CASSLEARSGELFF. For the CDR3, the DNA is TGTGCCAGCAGCTTAGAGGCTAGATCCGGGGAGCTGTTTTTT.

The chain recombines TRBV11-2 with TRBJ1-2; TRBD1 aligns across 8 bases. CDR1 is SGHAT and CDR2 is FQNNGV in the germline V gene. With 4 bases clipped from V and 7 bases from J, the junction kept 5 bases outside the gene matches. The CDR3 is 13 amino acids. CDR3 nucleotides: TGTGCCAGCAGCTCTGACAGGGGAAGTGGCTACACCTTC. This sequence encodes CASSSDRGSGYTF.

This chain joins TRBV7-2 and TRBJ2-7, with D tentatively TRBD2 (6 bases). This CDR3 is built from 15 residues. Trimming pared 0 bases from V and 6 bases from J, leaving 15 bases between. From germline, CDR1 is SGHTA and CDR2 FQGNSA. The CDR3: CASSLATRGEGEQYF. DNA for the CDR3: TGTGCCAGCAGCTTAGCGACTAGAGGAGAGGGCGAGCAGTACTTC.